These T cell receptor delta chains were read from a single sample in a study of gamma-delta T cells after stem cell transplantation. TCRdb called clones from the RT-PCR reads again using CATT. The data show some 3,500 delta-chain clones, about an eighth seen once. Specimen: gamma-delta T cells. The receptor source for this set is a human donor. It is not recorded whose cells these are; they may come from a transplant donor. Both conserved end residues are part of each CDR3. Fields, in order: V gene, clone size, D gene, CDR3 length, J gene, CDR3 DNA, CDR3 protein. The D gene is left open where the match is weak. Clone size is not always given. Where it is, it says once, few, many or a class for expanded clones.

TRDV2	medium-sized	.	18	TRDJ3	TGTGCCTGTGACCCCCGCGCGTGTAGCTCCTGGGACACCCGACAGATGTTTTTC	CACDPRACSSWDTRQMFF
TRDV1	few	TRDD2	19	TRDJ1	TGTGCTCTTGGGTCCCCCACCTTCCTACGTGGGGACCTCACCGATAAACTCATCTTT	CALGSPTFLRGDLTDKLIF
TRDV1	few	.	17	TRDJ1	TGTGCTCTTGTCCAGAAGGGTGGGGGGCCGTACACCGATAAACTCATCTTT	CALVQKGGGPYTDKLIF
TRDV1	few	TRDD3	23	TRDJ1	TGTGCTCTTGGGGAATTGGGTCATCTTCCGAGATATGTACTGGGGGATATTCCCGATAAACTCATCTTT	CALGELGHLPRYVLGDIPDKLIF
TRDV1	.	.	17	TRDJ1	TGTGCTCTTGGGTCACGGCCTCCCACTGATCGCACCGATAAACTCATCTTT	CALGSRPPTDRTDKLIF
TRDV3	medium-sized	TRDD3	19	TRDJ1	TGTGCCTCACAAACCAATTTCCCCCACTGGGGGATTCGATCCGATAAACTCATCTTT	CASQTNFPHWGIRSDKLIF
TRDV1	.	TRDD3	20	TRDJ1	TGTGCTCTTGGGCCGACGAGGCCTTCTACTGGGGGACTGTACACCGATAAACTCATCTTT	CALGPTRPSTGGLYTDKLIF
TRDV1	few	.	17	TRDJ1	TGTGCTCTTGGGGAACTCCTAAGAATACTGGGAACCGATAAACTCATCTTT	CALGELLRILGTDKLIF
TRDV3	.	.	19	TRDJ2	TGTGCCTTTCCCAGGCCCTTCCTCGGGATAAACCCTTTGACAGCACAACTCTTCTTT	CAFPRPFLGINPLTAQLFF
TRDV1	few	.	19	TRDJ1	TGTGCTCTTGGGGAAAATCTCCCTAATTGGGGGCGATACACCGATAAACTCATCTTT	CALGENLPNWGRYTDKLIF
TRDV1	few	.	22	TRDJ1	TGTGCTCTTGGGGAAAGTCCCTACCCAGGGCGGATTCTATTTGATCACACCGATAAACTCATCTTT	CALGESPYPGRILFDHTDKLIF
TRDV3	.	TRDD3	19	TRDJ1	TGTGCCCAGAAGCCCACCCGTTCCGGCTGGGGGATACGAGGGGATAAACTCATCTTT	CAQKPTRSGWGIRGDKLIF
TRDV3	.	.	22	TRDJ3	TGTGCCTCCGAGGAACTTCCTACGTTACTGGGGGCTAGCTCCTGGGACACCCGACAGATGTTTTTC	CASEELPTLLGASSWDTRQMFF
TRDV3	few	.	18	TRDJ3	TGCGCCTTCAGGGGGGGACCCCCGAGCTCCTGGGACACCCGACAGATGTTTTTC	CAFRGGPPSSWDTRQMFF
TRDV1	.	.	18	TRDJ1	TGTGCTCTTGGGGCGCCCAAGTTTGGGGGGCCCTGCACCGATAAACTCATCTTT	CALGAPKFGGPCTDKLIF
TRAV29/DV5	medium-sized	.	16	TRDJ1	TGTGCAGCAAGCTTTCAGCCTTCAGAGTACACCGATAAACTCATCTTT	CAASFQPSEYTDKLIF
TRDV1	.	TRDD3	19	TRDJ1	TGTGCTCTTGGGGAACTAGTGGGGTACTGGGGGTTGCCCACCGATAAACTCATCTTT	CALGELVGYWGLPTDKLIF
TRAV29/DV5	.	TRDD3	20	TRDJ1	TGTGCAGCAAGCGCTACACTCCCTGGGGGATTAGGTTATAGGGCCGATAAACTCATCTTT	CAASATLPGGLGYRADKLIF
TRDV1	.	TRDD3	20	TRDJ1	TGTGCTCTTGGGGAACTTATCCTACCGAGGTCCGGGGGATACGCGGATAAACTCATCTTT	CALGELILPRSGGYADKLIF
TRDV1	few	TRDD3	23	TRDJ1	TGTGCTCTTGGGGAACTAGTAGGCCATAATGTTCCCCGTGCTGGGGGATACCCCATTAAACTCATCTTT	CALGELVGHNVPRAGGYPIKLIF
TRDV1	medium-sized	TRDD3	19	TRDJ3	TGTGCTCTTGGGGCCAATGGGGGACGGAGCTCCTGGGACACCCGACAGATGTTTTTC	CALGANGGRSSWDTRQMFF
TRDV1	.	TRDD3	23	TRDJ1	TGTGCTCTTGGGGGTTCTACCTTCCCACCTATGGTACTGGGGGTCCCGGGCACCGATAAACTCATCTTT	CALGGSTFPPMVLGVPGTDKLIF
TRDV2	.	TRDD3	21	TRDJ3	TGTGCCTGTGACACCCGTACTGGGGGATCTCTGAGCTCCTGGGACACCCGACGGATGTTTTTC	CACDTRTGGSLSSWDTRRMFF
TRDV1	.	.	19	TRDJ1	TGTGCTCTTGGGGAACGGCTAGCCACCCGTACTGGTTACACCGATAAACTCATCTTT	CALGERLATRTGYTDKLIF
TRDV1	large	.	18	TRDJ1	TGTGCTCTTGGGGAAAGGGCCCACGTGGGGACCCCCATCGATAAACTCATCTTT	CALGERAHVGTPIDKLIF
TRAV29/DV5	.	.	17	TRDJ1	TGTGCAGCAAGCGCGACTCTCTCGGGCCATGGGGCCGATAAACTCATCTTT	CAASATLSGHGADKLIF
TRDV1	.	.	21	TRDJ1	TGTGCTCTTGGGGAACATTACCGCAACGGAGGTGGGGATCCCTACACCGATAAACTCATCTTT	CALGEHYRNGGGDPYTDKLIF
TRDV1	.	TRDD3	19	TRDJ1	TGTGCTCTTGGGGACCGACCCTACTGGGGGATACCCTACACCGATAAACTCATCTTT	CALGDRPYWGIPYTDKLIF
TRDV3	.	.	19	TRDJ1	TGTGCCTTTCGTGCCGTACCCGTTCTTGGGGGCCTGTACACCGATAAACTCATCTTT	CAFRAVPVLGGLYTDKLIF
TRDV1	few	TRDD3	26	TRDJ1	TGTGCTCTTGGGGAACTTGCGTCGAACCTTCCTACGGAGGAAGTACTGGGGGATACGAGGACCGATAAACTCATCTTT	CALGELASNLPTEEVLGDTRTDKLIF
TRDV2	.	TRDD3	17	TRDJ3	TGTGCCGTTAACCAAATACTGGGGGATCCCTCCGCCCGACAGATGTTTTTC	CAVNQILGDPSARQMFF
TRDV1	few	TRDD2	24	TRDJ1	TGTGCTCTTGGGGAATCCTTCCTTCCTACGAGCAACTCCCTTGGGGGTGAGTACACCGATAAACTCATCTTT	CALGESFLPTSNSLGGEYTDKLIF
TRDV3	.	.	19	TRDJ1	TGTGCCTCCCACCTTCGATACGATCTGGGGTTGGTTTACACCGATAAACTCATCTTT	CASHLRYDLGLVYTDKLIF
TRAV29/DV5	.	TRDD3	20	TRDJ3	TGTGCAGCAAGCGCCTTTGGGGGAGACATTAGCTCCTGGGACACCCGACAGATGTTTTTC	CAASAFGGDISSWDTRQMFF
TRDV2	large	.	19	TRDJ3	TGTGCCTGTGACACCTTCTGGGGCAAGTTCTCCTGGGACACCCGACAGATGTTTTTC	CACDTFWGKFSWDTRQMFF
TRDV1	few	TRDD3	18	TRDJ1	TGTGCTCTTGGGGAACGACTTCCCTATACTGGGGGATACGGTAAACTCATCTTT	CALGERLPYTGGYGKLIF
TRAV29/DV5	medium-sized	.	19	TRDJ1	TGTGCAGCGGGCCTTCGCCGGGGGACCCGCGGGGGGAACGCCGATAAACTCATCTTT	CAAGLRRGTRGGNADKLIF
TRDV1	.	TRDD3	21	TRDJ1	TGTGCTCTGGGAACGGCAACACCTCCGACTGGGGGTTCTTGGTACACCGATAAACTCATCTTT	CALGTATPPTGGSWYTDKLIF
TRDV3	few	TRDD3	19	TRDJ1	TGTGCCTTTGCGTGGATGGACTGGGGGATACAGGGGGTCACCGATAAACTCATCTTT	CAFAWMDWGIQGVTDKLIF
TRDV1	few	TRDD3	21	TRDJ2	TGTGCTCTTGGGGAATTTCCTATATTGGGGGGATACCCTCTTTTGACAGCACAGCTCTTCTTT	CALGEFPILGGYPLLTAQLFF
TRDV3	few	TRDD3	14	TRDJ1	TGTGCCTTTAAACTGGGGGATACACCCGATAAACTCATCTTT	CAFKLGDTPDKLIF
TRDV1	.	.	14	TRDJ1	TGTGCTCTTGGGGTCCTTGGGTACACCGATAAACTCATCTTT	CALGVLGYTDKLIF
TRDV3	.	.	15	TRDJ1	TGTGCCTTTAGGTTGTCCTACGATTGCACCGATAAACTCATCTTT	CAFRLSYDCTDKLIF
TRDV1	.	TRDD3	22	TRDJ1	TGTGCTCTTGGGGAACTAGTTAATCCTTGGGGGGATACGATCGGCTACACCGATAAACTCATCTTT	CALGELVNPWGDTIGYTDKLIF
TRAV29/DV5	.	.	16	TRDJ1	TGTGCAGCAAGCATCGATATCCCCAAACCGACCGATAAACTCATCTTT	CAASIDIPKPTDKLIF
TRDV3	few	TRDD3	17	TRDJ1	TGTGCCCACCGACCTAGGCCGAGGACTGGGGCCACCGATAAACTCATCTTT	CAHRPRPRTGATDKLIF
TRDV2	medium-sized	.	17	TRDJ3	TGTGCCTGTGACACCGGGGGGAGCTCCTGGGACACCCGACAGATGTTTTTC	CACDTGGSSWDTRQMFF
TRDV3	few	TRDD3	15	TRDJ2	TGTGCCTTTAGGGATCTGGGGGACCTGACAGCACAACTCTTCTTT	CAFRDLGDLTAQLFF
TRDV1	few	TRDD3	24	TRDJ1	TGTGCTCTTGGGGAACTCCCGGGAATCCTACGGATTACTGGGGGATACGCAGAATGCGATAAACTCATCTTT	CALGELPGILRITGGYAECDKLIF
TRDV1	few	TRDD3	19	TRDJ1	TGTGCTCTTGGGGAACCTAGCGACTGGGGGATACCGTACACCGATAAACTCATCTTT	CALGEPSDWGIPYTDKLIF